The entry that follows covers one TCR beta chain sequence. High-throughput TCR beta sequencing covered peripheral CD8+ and CD4+ T cells. FACS was used to enrich TEMRA cells, whereas the CD8+ and CD4+ T cells were obtained by negative isolation. The sample comes from a study of CD8 T cells in Susac syndrome. V gave up 0 bases and J gave up 7 bases, with 12 bases separating them. Germline CDR1 and CDR2: DFQATT and SNEGSKA (reference sequence). The CDR3 is 14 amino acids. cDNA came from about 0.5 to 1 ug RNA primed by random hexamers. Using its own MiXCR run on the immunoSEQ multiplex PCR reads, TCRdb lists one record per CDR3 protein. The sample consists of roughly 190,000 distinct CDR3 sequences, roughly 90% of them appearing once.

This chain joins TRBV20-1 and TRBJ1-4; no clear D. The sequence was collected from a human donor with Susac syndrome. The material sequenced was CD4+ T cells from PBMCs. The CDR3 sequence: CSARDSTRGEKLFF. DNA for the CDR3: TGCAGTGCTAGAGATTCAACCCGGGGTGAAAAACTGTTTTTT.